These 27 T cell receptor beta chains originate from one sample sequenced in a study of regulatory T cells in long-lasting Graves disease (dated by TCRdb to the early 2020s). The sample's time point label, in plain terms: newly diagnosed GD, antithyroid drugs for less than 3 months. For both TCR sequencing and RNA sequencing, RNA was extracted from PBMCs using TRIzol. The method behind the library was multiplex PCR. The reads were generated on an Illumina HiSeq 4000. To build TCR beta libraries, CDR3 regions were amplified by Arm-PCR using iRepertoire HTBI primers. TCRdb cleaned the public reads at Q25 with fastp, built clones with MiXCR and kept in-frame beta chains. Every distinct CDR3 protein forms one entry, paired with its most common genes and DNA. This sample gives approximately 400,000 distinct CDR3 sequences in total; 14% to 15% of them show up just once. 16% of the sample goes to the ten largest clones.

These same records also appear under a second study, on T cells in Graves' hyperthyroidism and ophthalmopathy.

Sequenced material: peripheral blood mononuclear cells (PBMCs), taken at new diagnosis, from a patient treated with antithyroid drugs. Every receptor here comes from a woman in her 30s with Graves disease. Donor details come from another sample of the same person, matched by shared clones.

This clonotype was recorded a few times. The chain joins TRBV19 to TRBJ1-1, with TRBD1 as a possible D gene (5 bases). This CDR3 comprises 13 residues. Trimming took 11 bases from V and 1 from J, leaving 14 bases between them. Germline V gene lookup returns CDR1 LNHDA and CDR2 SQIVND (reference sequence). This chain's CDR3 is CAGRQSRNTEAFF. The CDR3, as DNA: TGTGCCGGGCGACAGAGTAGGAACACTGAAGCTTTCTTT. The whole variable domain, filled in from reference TRBV19 and TRBJ1-1, reads DGGITQSPKYLFRKEGQNVTLSCEQNLNHDAMYWYRQDPGQGLRLIYYSQIVNDFQKGDIAEGYSVSREKKESFPLTVTSAQKNPTAFYLCAGRQSRNTEAFFGQGTRLTVV.

In its sample, this clonotype was seen many times. The rearrangement uses TRBV6-2 or TRBV6-3 and TRBJ2-7, with TRBD1 matching 10 bases. V lost 6 bases, J lost 2 bases, and 10 bases stayed unmatched. CDR1 is MNHEY, CDR2 SVGEGT, per germline. The CDR3 runs 16 residues. The CDR3 loop is CASRDRGQGNPYEQYF. Written as DNA, the CDR3 is TGTGCCAGCAGGGATCGGGGACAGGGGAATCCCTACGAGCAGTACTTC.

V and J are TRBV9 and TRBJ2-3; D unclear. The ends were cut back, 4 bases at V and 4 bases at J, with 10 bases in the middle. The CDR3 has 13 amino acids. Germline V gene data show CDR1 as SGDLS and CDR2 as YYNGEE. The CDR3 is CASSPEVADTQYF. DNA of the CDR3: TGTGCCAGCAGCCCCGAAGTGGCAGATACGCAGTATTTT.

This clonotype came up many times. The chain links TRBV7-9 to TRBJ1-2; 8 bases fit TRBD1. Trimming at V came to 5 bases and at J to 7 bases, leaving 6 bases not matched to a gene. Germline loops: CDR1 SEHNR, CDR2 FQNEAQ (reference sequence). The CDR3 loop spans 13 amino acids. The CDR3 DNA sequence: TGTGCCAGCAGCCCGCTAACAGGGGGTGGCTACACCTTC. Amino acid sequence: CASSPLTGGGYTF.

This clonotype was seen a few times. The CDR3 loop is CASSFKTGYHVNEQFF. The CDR3 bases are TGTGCCAGCAGCTTTAAAACAGGGTATCATGTAAATGAGCAGTTCTTC. V gene TRBV7-9 combines with J gene TRBJ2-1, with a tentative D call TRBD1 (6 bases). Germline V gene sequence: CDR1 SEHNR, CDR2 FQNEAQ (reference sequence). V was pared by 3 bases and J by 7 bases, with 19 bases between. This CDR3 has 16 residues.

CDR3 sequence reads: CASSFSGRARNEQFF. Written as DNA, the CDR3 is TGTGCCAGCAGCTTTTCCGGGAGGGCCAGGAATGAGCAGTTCTTC. J is TRBJ2-1 and V is TRBV7-9, with 8 bases fitting TRBD2. The CDR3 length is 15 residues. The germline CDR1 and CDR2 sequences are SEHNR and FQNEAQ (reference sequence). V lost 3 bases, J lost 7 bases, and 8 bases stayed unmatched.

This clonotype was seen a handful of times. This rearrangement joins TRBV9 to TRBJ1-1; possibly TRBD1 for D (6 bases). The germline CDR1 and CDR2 sequences are SGDLS and YYNGEE. The CDR3 totals 17 residues. Between the trimmed V and J ends, which lost 0 bases and 5 bases, there was a span of 20 bases. The CDR3 loop reads CASSVVGSPGHGTEAFF. The CDR3 region has the DNA TGTGCCAGCAGCGTAGTAGGGAGCCCGGGACACGGAACTGAAGCTTTCTTT. The whole variable domain, filled in from reference TRBV9 and TRBJ1-1, reads DSGVTQTPKHLITATGQRVTLRCSPRSGDLSVYWYQQSLDQGLQFLIQYYNGEERAKGNILERFSAQQFPDLHSELNLSSLELGDSALYFCASSVVGSPGHGTEAFFGQGTRLTVV.

This clonotype came up many times. The V gene is TRBV10-3, the J gene TRBJ2-3; 8 positions match TRBD1. This CDR3 region has 19 residues. The germline V gene has CDR1 ENHRY and CDR2 SYGVKD. Trimming at V came to 3 bases and at J to 0 bases, leaving 14 bases not matched to a gene. The CDR3 protein is CAISDLTGGSGGSTDTQYF. The CDR3 DNA reads as TGTGCCATCAGTGACCTCACAGGGGGGTCCGGTGGTAGCACAGATACGCAGTATTTT.

The genes are TRBV24-1 and TRBJ2-6; maybe TRBD1 (6 bases). Trimming took off 9 bases at V and 1 base at J, with 15 bases between the two ends. This CDR3 is built from 16 residues. Germline V gene sequence: CDR1 KGHDR, CDR2 SFDVKD. CDR3 sequence reads: CATSRGGASGANVLTF. The CDR3 bases are TGTGCCACCTCCCGTGGGGGCGCATCTGGGGCCAACGTCCTGACTTTC.

The V gene is TRBV5-1, the J gene TRBJ2-7; 10 positions agree with TRBD2. This CDR3 spans 14 amino acids. Trimming at V came to 5 bases and at J to 4 bases, leaving 6 bases not matched to a gene. Germline CDR1 and CDR2: SGHRS and YFSETQ. The CDR3 DNA sequence: TGCGCCAGCAGAGAGCGGGAGGGGAGGTACGAGCAGTACTTC. Translating gives CASREREGRYEQYF.

The sample holds a few counts of this clonotype. V is TRBV13 and J is TRBJ2-7; D could derive from TRBD1 or TRBD2 (6 bases each). Germline V gene lookup returns CDR1 PRHDT and CDR2 FYEKMQ (reference sequence). This CDR3 has 16 residues. Trimming left V 5 bases short and J 2 bases short, with 19 bases between. The chain's CDR3 is CASSPQLGGPTYEQYF. CDR3 nucleotides: TGTGCCAGCAGCCCCCAATTAGGGGGGCCCACCTACGAGCAGTACTTC.

The V gene is TRBV6-1, the J gene TRBJ2-7, with TRBD1 identical over 8 bases. CDR3 length: 12 residues. With V trimmed by 8 bases and J by 2 bases, 2 bases remained unmatched. Germline V gene sequence: CDR1 MNHNS, CDR2 SASEGT. The CDR3 DNA follows: TGTGCCAGCCAGGGACAGGCCTACGAGCAGTACTTC. Translated, it gives CASQGQAYEQYF.

This clonotype was seen ten or more times. The J gene is TRBJ2-5, the V gene TRBV5-1, with D possibly being TRBD1 (6 bases). V gave up 0 bases and J gave up 5 bases, with 14 bases separating them. Germline assignment: CDR1 SGHRS and CDR2 YFSETQ. This CDR3 comprises 15 residues. CDR3 protein: CASSLAGDSEETQYF. For the CDR3, the DNA is TGCGCCAGCAGCTTGGCAGGGGATTCTGAGGAGACCCAGTACTTC.

Written as DNA, the CDR3 is TGTGCCAGCAGCTTCCAGGACGGCTACACCGGGGAGCTGTTTTTT. Translating gives CASSFQDGYTGELFF. The chain employs TRBV5-5 and TRBJ2-2; D not certain. Germline V CDR1 and CDR2: SGHKS, YYEKEE (reference sequence). The CDR3 spans 15 residues. V was trimmed by 2 bases and J by 3 bases, leaving 11 bases between them.

V gene TRBV19 combines with J gene TRBJ2-2; TRBD1 matches 8 bases. There are 14 residues in the CDR3. CDR1 and CDR2 (germline): LNHDA, SQIVND (reference sequence). Trimming at V came to 9 bases and at J to 4 bases, leaving 7 bases not matched to a gene. CDR3 sequence (DNA): TGTGCCAGCTGTATACAGGGGGGCACCGGGGAGCTGTTTTTT. This encodes CASCIQGGTGELFF.

This clonotype was seen a few times. The rearrangement uses TRBV3-1 and TRBJ1-1; D is unclear. The V gene's germline CDR1 is LGHDT and CDR2 YNNKEL (reference sequence). Between the trimmed V and J ends, which lost 0 bases and 4 bases, there was a span of 6 bases. The CDR3 is 13 amino acids. The DNA of the CDR3 is TGTGCCAGCAGCCAAGATCTTGGCACTGAAGCTTTCTTT. Translating gives CASSQDLGTEAFF.

This clonotype was found many times. The V gene is TRBV7-3, the J gene TRBJ2-3; D is perhaps TRBD1 (5 bases). With 0 bases removed from V and 0 bases from J, the gap between germline ends came to 10 bases. CDR3 size: 16 residues. Per the germline V gene, CDR1 is SGHTA and CDR2 is FQGTGA. The CDR3 DNA reads as TGTGCCAGCAGCTTAACCGGCCCAGGGAGCACAGATACGCAGTATTTT. Amino acids: CASSLTGPGSTDTQYF.

V and J are TRBV30 and TRBJ2-4; 11 bases line up with TRBD2. Germline V lookup: CDR1 GTSNPN, CDR2 SVGIG (reference sequence). CDR3 size: 16 residues. V shed 5 bases and J 13 bases; nucleotides not matched to a gene: 19. The CDR3 nucleotides read TGTGCCTGGTCTCGGATCACTAGCGGGAGATATAATGAGCAGTACTTC. Protein sequence: CAWSRITSGRYNEQYF.

This rearrangement joins TRBV19 to TRBJ1-5, with D possibly TRBD1 on 5 matching bases. This CDR3 is 15 amino acids long. The germline V gene encodes CDR1 LNHDA and CDR2 SQIVND (reference sequence). V lost 0 bases and J lost 1, with 7 bases in between. This CDR3 reads CASSIDGDSNQPQHF. CDR3 nucleotides: TGTGCCAGTAGTATAGATGGGGACAGCAATCAGCCCCAGCATTTT.

There are many counts of this clonotype. V is TRBV29-1 and J is TRBJ2-1, with 9 bases identical to TRBD2. The CDR3 is 15 residues long. With 4 bases clipped from V and 1 base from J, the junction kept 5 bases outside the gene matches. Germline values: CDR1 SQVTM, CDR2 ANQGSEA. The CDR3 DNA reads TGCAGCGTTGGACTAGCGGATAAGTCCTACAATGAGCAGTTCTTC. As protein: CSVGLADKSYNEQFF.

This clonotype was observed at least ten times. A read error may account for a junction end that differs from germline. The chain carries TRBV2 and TRBJ2-3; D is ambiguous. The CDR3 contains 12 residues. Per the germline V gene, CDR1 is SNHLY and CDR2 is FYNNEI. The CDR3 nucleotides are TGTGCCAGCGGCCTGAGAGAAGGAACTCCAGAATTT. This encodes CASGLREGTPEF.

This clonotype occurred many times. The rearrangement uses TRBV10-3 and TRBJ2-7; 12 bases align to TRBD2. V lost 7 bases to trimming and J lost 6 bases; unmatched junction nucleotides: 4. Per germline, CDR1 ENHRY and CDR2 SYGVKD. The CDR3 is 13 residues long. In nucleotides, the CDR3 is TGTGCCATCACACCTAGCGGGAGGGCCGAGCAGTACTTC. This encodes CAITPSGRAEQYF.

Points on this clonotype: This may be a read error, as it is one base from a much larger clone. No conserved phenylalanine or tryptophan ends this CDR3, so it is likely a read error. This chain connects TRBV20-1 to TRBJ2-1; D gene uncertain. CDR3 length: 12 amino acids. Trimming removed 0 bases from V and 10 bases from J, with 10 bases in between. The V gene's germline CDR1 is DFQATT and CDR2 SNEGSKA (reference sequence). CDR3 region: CSARDPIREQFS. The CDR3 DNA reads as TGCAGTGCTAGAGATCCCATTAGGGAGCAGTTCTCC.

Many counts were recorded for this clonotype. This sequence joins TRBV3-1 and TRBJ1-2; D is undetermined. Trimming left V 2 bases short and J 2 bases short, with 3 bases between. Per germline, CDR1 LGHDT and CDR2 YNNKEL (reference sequence). This CDR3 spans 12 amino acids. The CDR3 DNA reads TGTGCCAGCAGCCAACCGAACTATGGCTACACCTTC. The encoded protein is CASSQPNYGYTF.

There are a few counts of this clonotype. The chain joins TRBV29-1 to TRBJ2-7; D is possibly TRBD1 (6 bases). The germline V and J ends were trimmed by 6 bases and 2 bases, with 14 bases remaining between them. Germline CDR1 is SQVTM and CDR2 is ANQGSEA. CDR3 length: 13 residues. The CDR3 spells CSVVTGIAYEQYF. Here the CDR3 DNA reads TGCAGCGTGGTCACAGGGATTGCCTACGAGCAGTACTTC.

This sequence joins TRBV29-1 and TRBJ2-1; no definite D call. This CDR3 region has 14 residues. The germline V gene encodes CDR1 SQVTM and CDR2 ANQGSEA. V dropped 4 bases and J dropped 7 bases, with 17 bases sitting between them. CDR3 residues: CSVGRRTYYNEQFF. The CDR3 coding sequence is TGCAGCGTTGGAAGAAGGACCTACTATAATGAGCAGTTCTTC.

In this sample, this clonotype turned up many times. The chain links TRBV11-2 to TRBJ1-2; D is ambiguous. The germline CDR1 and CDR2 sequences are SGHAT and FQNNGV. CDR3 length equals 15 residues. Trimming pared 0 bases from V and 4 bases from J, leaving 12 bases between. CDR3: CASSLDRSAVYGYTF. The CDR3 nucleotides read TGTGCCAGCAGCTTAGATCGAAGCGCGGTCTATGGCTACACCTTC.